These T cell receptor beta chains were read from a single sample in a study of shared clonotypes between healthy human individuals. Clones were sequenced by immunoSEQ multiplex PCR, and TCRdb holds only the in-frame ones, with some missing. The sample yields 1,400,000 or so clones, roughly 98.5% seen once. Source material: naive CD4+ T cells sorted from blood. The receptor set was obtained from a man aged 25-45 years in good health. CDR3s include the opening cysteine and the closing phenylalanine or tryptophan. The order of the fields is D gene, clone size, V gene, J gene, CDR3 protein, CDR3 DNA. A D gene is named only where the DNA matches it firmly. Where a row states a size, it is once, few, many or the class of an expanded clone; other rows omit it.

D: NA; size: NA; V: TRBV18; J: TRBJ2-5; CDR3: CASSLNGAQQETQYF; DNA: TGTGCCAGCTCACTAAACGGCGCCCAACAAGAGACCCAGTACTTC
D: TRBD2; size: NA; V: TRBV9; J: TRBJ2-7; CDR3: CASSARGLAATYEQYF; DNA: TGTGCCAGCAGCGCCCGGGGACTAGCGGCAACCTACGAGCAGTACTTC
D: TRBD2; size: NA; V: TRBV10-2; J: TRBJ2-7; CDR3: CASRPEGAGGGHPYEQYF; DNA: TGCGCCAGCCGCCCGGAAGGGGCGGGAGGAGGACATCCCTACGAGCAGTACTTC
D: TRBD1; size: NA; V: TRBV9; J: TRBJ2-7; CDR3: CASAKEQGRYEQYF; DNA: TGTGCCAGCGCGAAGGAACAGGGGAGATACGAGCAGTACTTC
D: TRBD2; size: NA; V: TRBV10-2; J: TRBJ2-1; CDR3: CASSPTGLAGGPRGEQFF; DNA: TGCGCCAGCAGTCCTACGGGACTAGCGGGAGGGCCAAGGGGTGAGCAGTTCTTC
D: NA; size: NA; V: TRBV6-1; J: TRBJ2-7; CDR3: CASSDKGSEQYF; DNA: TGTGCCAGCAGTGACAAGGGTTCCGAGCAGTACTTC
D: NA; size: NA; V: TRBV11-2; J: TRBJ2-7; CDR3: CASSLRLLWEEGYEQYF; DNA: TGTGCCAGCAGCTTACGTCTCTTGTGGGAGGAAGGCTACGAGCAGTACTTC
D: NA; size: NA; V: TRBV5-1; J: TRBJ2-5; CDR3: CASSLVTVEETQYF; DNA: TGCGCCAGCAGCTTGGTTACTGTAGAAGAGACCCAGTACTTC
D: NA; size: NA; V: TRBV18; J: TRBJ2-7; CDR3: CASTSNPSYEQYF; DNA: TGTGCCAGCACTAGTAACCCCTCCTACGAGCAGTACTTC
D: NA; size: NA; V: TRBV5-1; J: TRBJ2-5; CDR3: CASSSMDEEETQYF; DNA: TGCGCCAGCAGCTCGATGGATGAGGAAGAGACCCAGTACTTC
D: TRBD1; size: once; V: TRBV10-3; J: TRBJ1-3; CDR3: CAIMGTAGNTIYF; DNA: TGTGCCATCATGGGGACAGCTGGAAACACCATATATTTT
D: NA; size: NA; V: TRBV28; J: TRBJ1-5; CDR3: CASSFMLPRPQHF; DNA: TGTGCCAGCAGTTTTATGCTTCCGAGGCCCCAGCATTTT
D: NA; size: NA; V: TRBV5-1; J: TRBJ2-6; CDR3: CASSFSQDPSGANVLTF; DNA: TGCGCCAGCAGCTTCTCGCAGGACCCCTCTGGGGCCAACGTCCTGACTTTC
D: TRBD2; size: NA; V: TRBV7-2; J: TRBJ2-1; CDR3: CASGTSGRGEQFF; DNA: TGTGCCAGCGGGACTAGCGGGAGAGGTGAGCAGTTCTTC
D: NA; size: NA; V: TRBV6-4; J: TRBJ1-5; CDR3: CASSVPDYSNQPQHF; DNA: TGTGCCAGCAGTGTTCCAGACTATAGCAATCAGCCCCAGCATTTT
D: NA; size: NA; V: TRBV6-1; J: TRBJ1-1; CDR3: CASSDGTPSTF; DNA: TGTGCCAGCAGCGACGGGACTCCCAGTACATTT
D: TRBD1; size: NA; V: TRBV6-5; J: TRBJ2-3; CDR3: CASSYSYRGSDTQYF; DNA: TGTGCCAGCAGTTACTCGTACAGGGGGTCAGATACGCAGTATTTT
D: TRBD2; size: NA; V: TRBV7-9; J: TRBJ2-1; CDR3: CASGTLARQAGVSYNEQFF; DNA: TGTGCCAGCGGGACCTTGGCCAGGCAAGCGGGAGTCTCCTACAATGAGCAGTTCTTC
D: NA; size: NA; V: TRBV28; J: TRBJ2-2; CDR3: CASSLSSHFTSGELFF; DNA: TGTGCCAGCAGTTTATCTTCACATTTTACGTCCGGGGAGCTGTTTTTT
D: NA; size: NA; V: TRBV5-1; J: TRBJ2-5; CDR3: CASSLEYRSPETQYF; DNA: TGCGCCAGCAGCTTGGAGTATCGCTCCCCAGAGACCCAGTACTTC
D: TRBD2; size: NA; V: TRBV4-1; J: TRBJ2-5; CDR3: CASSTRSGRGETQYF; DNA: TGCGCCAGCAGCACCCGCAGCGGGAGGGGAGAGACCCAGTACTTC
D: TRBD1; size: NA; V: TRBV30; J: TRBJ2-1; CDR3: CATDPSRRGGQEQFF; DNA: TGTGCCACTGACCCTTCACGCAGAGGGGGACAGGAGCAGTTCTTC
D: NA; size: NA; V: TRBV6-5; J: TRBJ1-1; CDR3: CASSSQGSTEAFF; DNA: TGTGCCAGCTCATCCCAGGGGTCCACTGAAGCTTTCTTT
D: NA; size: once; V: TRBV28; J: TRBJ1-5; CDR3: CASSLDSNQPQHF; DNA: TGTGCCAGCAGTTTGGACAGCAATCAGCCCCAGCATTTT
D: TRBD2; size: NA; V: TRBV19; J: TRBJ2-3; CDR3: CASSREARSGTDTQYF; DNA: TGTGCCAGTTCCCGGGAGGCCCGTTCTGGCACAGATACGCAGTATTTT
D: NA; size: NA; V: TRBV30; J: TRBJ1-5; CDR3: CAWSVRGNQPQHF; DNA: TGTGCCTGGAGTGTCAGAGGGAATCAGCCCCAGCATTTT
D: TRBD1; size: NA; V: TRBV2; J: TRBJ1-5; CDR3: CASRGQTQSNQPQHF; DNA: TGTGCCAGCAGGGGACAGACACAGAGCAATCAGCCCCAGCATTTT